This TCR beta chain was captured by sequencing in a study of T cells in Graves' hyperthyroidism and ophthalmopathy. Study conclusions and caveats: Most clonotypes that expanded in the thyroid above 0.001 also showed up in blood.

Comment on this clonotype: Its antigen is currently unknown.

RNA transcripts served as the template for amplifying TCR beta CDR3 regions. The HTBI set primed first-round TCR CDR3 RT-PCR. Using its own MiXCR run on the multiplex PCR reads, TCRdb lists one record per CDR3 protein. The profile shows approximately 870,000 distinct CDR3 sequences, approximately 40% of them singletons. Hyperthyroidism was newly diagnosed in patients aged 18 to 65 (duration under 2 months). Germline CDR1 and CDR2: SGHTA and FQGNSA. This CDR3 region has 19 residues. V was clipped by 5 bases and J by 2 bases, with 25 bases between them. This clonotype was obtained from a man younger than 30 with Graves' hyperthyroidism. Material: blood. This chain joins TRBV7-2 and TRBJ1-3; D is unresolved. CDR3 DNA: TGTGCCAGCAGCCAAGTAATCGTCGTCGGCCCGACCACTGGAAACACCATATATTTT. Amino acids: CASSQVIVVGPTTGNTIYF.